This paragraph covers one T cell receptor beta chain sequence. Time point of the sample: pre-treatment sample, taken before nivolumab and TIL therapy. Stage 4 NSCLC adults joined between late 2017 and January 2020. The length of the CDR3 is 15 residues. Trimming cost V 0 bases and J 0 bases, with 8 bases left between them. Germline V gene sequence: CDR1 MNHNY, CDR2 SVGAGI (reference sequence). The immunoSEQ assay was v3. Libraries were prepared by immunoSEQ multiplex PCR; TCRdb keeps only in-frame clonotypes and omits some of them. The sample consists of 18,000 or so clones, 83% of them appearing once. The data are from a study of TIL therapy for anti-PD-1-resistant metastatic lung cancer. Study information: Progressing patients received lymphodepletion, expanded TIL infusion and IL-2. Half of patients were current or former smokers.

The sample was blood, taken at baseline. This chain links TRBV6-6 with TRBJ1-2; D gene ambiguous. The clonotype comes from a person between 25 and 80 years old with non-small cell lung cancer. The CDR3 loop is CASSYSIYTNYGYTF. CDR3 bases: TGTGCCAGCAGTTACTCGATATATACTAACTATGGCTACACCTTC.